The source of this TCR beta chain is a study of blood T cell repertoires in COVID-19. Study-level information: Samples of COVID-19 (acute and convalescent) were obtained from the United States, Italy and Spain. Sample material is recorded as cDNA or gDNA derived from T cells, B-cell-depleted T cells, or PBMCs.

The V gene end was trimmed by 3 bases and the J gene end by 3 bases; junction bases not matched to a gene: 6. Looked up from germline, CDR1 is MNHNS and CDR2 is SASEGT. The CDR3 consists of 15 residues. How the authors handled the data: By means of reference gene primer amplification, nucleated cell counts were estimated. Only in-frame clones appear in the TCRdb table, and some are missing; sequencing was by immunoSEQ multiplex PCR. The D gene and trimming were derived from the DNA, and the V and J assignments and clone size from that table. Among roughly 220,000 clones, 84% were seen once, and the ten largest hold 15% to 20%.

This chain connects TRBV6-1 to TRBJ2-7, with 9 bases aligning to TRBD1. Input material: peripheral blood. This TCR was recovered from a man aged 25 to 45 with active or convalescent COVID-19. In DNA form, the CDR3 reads TGTGCCAGCAGTGAGGGGACAGGGACAATCTACGAGCAGTACTTC. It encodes CASSEGTGTIYEQYF.